This is a list of T cell receptor beta chains from one sample in a study of T cells after yellow fever vaccination. TCRdb used MiXCR to reprocess the 5' RACE reads, holding one entry per CDR3 protein. Seen here are 120,000 or so distinct CDR3 sequences, around 7.2% observed once, and the top ten hold around 2.6%. Sequencing was performed on CD4+ T cells sorted from PBMCs, taken around 45 days after the first yellow fever vaccination. All receptors derive from a young man who received the YFV17D yellow fever vaccine. Each CDR3 is given with its conserved first and last residue. The order of the fields is V gene, J gene, CDR3 protein.

V: TRBV27; J: TRBJ2-7; CDR3: CASSIMTGSYEQYF
V: TRBV4-1; J: TRBJ2-4; CDR3: CASSQDGWDKNIQYF
V: TRBV29-1; J: TRBJ2-7; CDR3: CSVGDYYEQYF
V: TRBV19; J: TRBJ2-3; CDR3: CASSIGLAGGGTDTQYF
V: TRBV7-3; J: TRBJ2-1; CDR3: CASSVTTKNEQFF
V: TRBV3-1; J: TRBJ1-6; CDR3: CASSHAGYNSPLHF
V: TRBV5-1; J: TRBJ2-2; CDR3: CASSLLAGGNTGELFF
V: TRBV20-1; J: TRBJ1-2; CDR3: CSAAGAGYTF
V: TRBV5-1; J: TRBJ1-1; CDR3: CASSLAVANTEAFF
V: TRBV5-6; J: TRBJ2-5; CDR3: CASSLATSGNQETQYF
V: TRBV12-3/TRBV12-4; J: TRBJ1-2; CDR3: CASSLRGGNGYTF
V: TRBV5-1; J: TRBJ2-5; CDR3: CASSSTPGQRGETQYF
V: TRBV20-1; J: TRBJ1-3; CDR3: CSAPRVGAGNTIYF
V: TRBV5-1; J: TRBJ1-2; CDR3: CASSLGGGAQRISGYTF
V: TRBV12-3/TRBV12-4; J: TRBJ2-2; CDR3: CASSTQGTGELFF
V: TRBV12-3/TRBV12-4; J: TRBJ2-7; CDR3: CASSFRPSLSYEQYF
V: TRBV10-3; J: TRBJ2-5; CDR3: CAISLRESETQYF
V: TRBV5-1; J: TRBJ1-1; CDR3: CASSGDRGLGEAFF
V: TRBV4-3; J: TRBJ2-5; CDR3: CASSQSRVSETQYF
V: TRBV18; J: TRBJ2-2; CDR3: CASSPSGTGELFF
V: TRBV20-1; J: TRBJ1-2; CDR3: CSARGGTGGVNYGYTF
V: TRBV9; J: TRBJ2-3; CDR3: CASSALSGGATDTQYF
V: TRBV19; J: TRBJ1-3; CDR3: CASTGGPRVSGNTIYF
V: TRBV10-2; J: TRBJ2-5; CDR3: CASRGTGGMETQYF
V: TRBV12-3/TRBV12-4; J: TRBJ2-3; CDR3: CASSRGGESTDTQYF
V: TRBV5-6; J: TRBJ1-1; CDR3: CASSWGQGMFAFF
V: TRBV7-2; J: TRBJ2-1; CDR3: CASSFLRFNEQFF
V: TRBV7-6; J: TRBJ1-1; CDR3: CASSPRGDTEAFF
V: TRBV30; J: TRBJ2-3; CDR3: CARTLAGGATDTQYF
V: TRBV27; J: TRBJ1-2; CDR3: CASSARTGNYGYTF
V: TRBV5-1; J: TRBJ1-2; CDR3: CASRGQGIGYGYTF
V: TRBV2; J: TRBJ2-2; CDR3: CASSVVPTGELFF
V: TRBV5-1; J: TRBJ2-7; CDR3: CASSLRQAPYEQYF
V: TRBV5-1; J: TRBJ2-3; CDR3: CASSLYGSGGYTDTQYF
V: TRBV7-2; J: TRBJ2-5; CDR3: CASSLVAPGGEYF
V: TRBV20-1; J: TRBJ1-4; CDR3: CSARDLPGQGNEKLFF
V: TRBV18; J: TRBJ1-1; CDR3: CASSPTGQGRSFF
V: TRBV3-1; J: TRBJ2-5; CDR3: CASSQVGLKATQYF
V: TRBV20-1; J: TRBJ2-3; CDR3: CSARRLAGETDTQYF
V: TRBV25-1; J: TRBJ2-7; CDR3: CASSEAGAIYEQYF
V: TRBV6-2/TRBV6-3; J: TRBJ2-2; CDR3: CASSRINQPIATGELFF
V: TRBV5-4; J: TRBJ1-4; CDR3: CASSRQGAAEKLFF
V: TRBV6-2/TRBV6-3; J: TRBJ1-6; CDR3: CASSYQPGSGLHF
V: TRBV2; J: TRBJ2-1; CDR3: CASSGGGGREQFF
V: TRBV7-2; J: TRBJ2-7; CDR3: CASSYDSSYEQYF
V: TRBV12-3/TRBV12-4; J: TRBJ2-1; CDR3: CASGPTGPGIEQFF
V: TRBV20-1; J: TRBJ2-5; CDR3: CSASPRVAGKETQYF
V: TRBV5-1; J: TRBJ2-3; CDR3: CASSLGPTGSTDTQYF
V: TRBV5-4; J: TRBJ1-1; CDR3: CASSPRDREATEAFF
V: TRBV7-8; J: TRBJ2-5; CDR3: CASSLGIAGETQYF
V: TRBV5-1; J: TRBJ1-1; CDR3: CASSFRPGQANTEAFF
V: TRBV25-1; J: TRBJ1-2; CDR3: CASSEFWGYTF
V: TRBV12-3/TRBV12-4; J: TRBJ2-2; CDR3: CASSFAGATGELFF
V: TRBV6-5; J: TRBJ2-7; CDR3: CASSYGTLALEQYF